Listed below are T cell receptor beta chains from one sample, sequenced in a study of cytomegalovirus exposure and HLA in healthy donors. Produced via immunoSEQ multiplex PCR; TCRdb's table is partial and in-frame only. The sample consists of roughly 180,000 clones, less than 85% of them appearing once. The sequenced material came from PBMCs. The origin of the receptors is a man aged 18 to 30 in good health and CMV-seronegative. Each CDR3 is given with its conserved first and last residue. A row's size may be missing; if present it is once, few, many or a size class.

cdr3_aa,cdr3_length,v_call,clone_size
CATAIDRVTSYEQYF,15,TRBV27,-
CASSLQGIGTEAFF,14,TRBV11-2,-
CASSLMQVGGNTIYF,15,TRBV5-6,-
CASTQELLADEQFF,14,TRBV7-2,once
CASSVGDRVYQHDNSPLHF,19,TRBV9,-
CASTLRPMTGGLEAFF,16,TRBV2,few
CSGEMNTEAFF,11,TRBV29-1,-
CASSSGNGGYTF,12,TRBV7-3,-
CASSEGPLSYEQYF,14,TRBV2,-
CASALGQGEETQYF,14,TRBV12-5,-
CASSSLGGTRSYEQYF,16,TRBV7-9,few
CASSLSREYLNTGELFF,17,TRBV7-3,-
CASSYLSVSGQREAFF,16,TRBV6-5,-
CASSGPGQGDYEQYF,15,TRBV6-5,-
CASSSTLVTGGADNQPQHF,19,TRBV7-9,-
CASSDVGGRITDTQYF,16,TRBV6-4,-
CASSPLGPPYNHEQFF,16,TRBV18,-
CASEGFNEQFF,11,TRBV7-9,-
CASSATPGQAYYEQYF,16,TRBV9,-
CAWSVRGRASNQPQHF,16,TRBV30,-
CASSLEGGIVSYEQYF,16,TRBV7-2,few
CASSWGTASGNTIYF,15,TRBV7-8,-
CASSTHVSGANVLTF,15,TRBV13,few
CASSRPRGTSGILSYEQYF,19,TRBV7-2,-
CASSPGTSPYEQYF,14,TRBV7-7,few
CASSSPDTQYF,11,TRBV28,few
CASSFREEETQYF,13,TRBV5-5,few
CASSWRDRNRPLHF,14,TRBV28,-
CASRTGGPEAEQFF,14,TRBV6-5,-
CASSSSGVRADTQYF,15,TRBV7-9,-
CATQLGRSPLHF,12,TRBV6-1,few
CASSSIKGSRGYGYTF,16,TRBV11-2,-
CASSFSGSFPTGELFF,16,TRBV11-3,-
CASSGLGVNTEAFF,14,TRBV5-1,-
CASSPTRQGTLHF,13,TRBV27,-
CASSLGPQGLTDTGELFF,18,TRBV5-1,-
CASSLSGRSQETQYF,15,TRBV7-3,-
CASRSDPGQLYEQYF,15,TRBV28,-
CASSLRRNTQYF,12,TRBV28,-
CASSPGSTGRETQYF,15,TRBV28,-
CASSNLLEQFF,11,TRBV6-5,-
CASSFTGQNTEAFF,14,TRBV5-1,-
CASRGTAFEQYF,12,TRBV2,-
CASRRDRGQPQHF,13,TRBV2,-
CASSSGSTDTQYF,13,TRBV7-3,-